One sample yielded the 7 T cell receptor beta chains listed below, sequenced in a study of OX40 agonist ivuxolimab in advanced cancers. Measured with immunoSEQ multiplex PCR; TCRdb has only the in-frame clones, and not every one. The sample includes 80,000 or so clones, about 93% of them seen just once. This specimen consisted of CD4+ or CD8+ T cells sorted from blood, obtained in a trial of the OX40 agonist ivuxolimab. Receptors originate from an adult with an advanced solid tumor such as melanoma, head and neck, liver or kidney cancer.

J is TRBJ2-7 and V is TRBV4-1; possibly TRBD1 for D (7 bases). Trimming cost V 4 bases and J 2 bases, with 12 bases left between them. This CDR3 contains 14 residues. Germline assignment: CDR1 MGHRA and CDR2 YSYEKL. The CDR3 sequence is CASSRRGTAYEQYF. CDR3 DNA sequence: TGCGCCAGCAGCCGCCGCGGGACAGCCTACGAGCAGTACTTC.

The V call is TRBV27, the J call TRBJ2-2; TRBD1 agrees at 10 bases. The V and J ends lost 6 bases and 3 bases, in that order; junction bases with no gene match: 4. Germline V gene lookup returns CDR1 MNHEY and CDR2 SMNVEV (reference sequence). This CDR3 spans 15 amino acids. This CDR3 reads CASRRTGGDTGELFF. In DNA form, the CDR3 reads TGTGCCAGCAGACGGACAGGGGGGGACACCGGGGAGCTGTTTTTT.

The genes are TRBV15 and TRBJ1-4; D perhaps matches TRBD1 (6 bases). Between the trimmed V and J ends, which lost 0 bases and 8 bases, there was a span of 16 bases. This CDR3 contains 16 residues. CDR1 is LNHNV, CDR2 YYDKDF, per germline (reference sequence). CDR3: CATSRDLGHRSEKLFF. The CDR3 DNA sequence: TGTGCCACCAGCAGAGATTTGGGACACAGATCAGAAAAACTGTTTTTT.

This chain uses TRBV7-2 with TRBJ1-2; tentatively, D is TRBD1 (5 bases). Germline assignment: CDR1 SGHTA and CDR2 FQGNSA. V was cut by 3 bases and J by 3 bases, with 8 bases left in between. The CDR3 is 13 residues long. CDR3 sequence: CASSFGGDYGYTF. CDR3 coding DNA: TGTGCCAGCAGCTTTGGGGGGGACTATGGCTACACCTTC.

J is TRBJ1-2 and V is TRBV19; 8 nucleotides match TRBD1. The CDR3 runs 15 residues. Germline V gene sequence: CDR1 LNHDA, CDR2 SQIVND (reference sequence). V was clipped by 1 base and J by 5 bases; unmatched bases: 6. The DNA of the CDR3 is TGTGCCAGTAGTATAGGGAGACAGGGGTATTATGGCTACACCTTC. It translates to CASSIGRQGYYGYTF.

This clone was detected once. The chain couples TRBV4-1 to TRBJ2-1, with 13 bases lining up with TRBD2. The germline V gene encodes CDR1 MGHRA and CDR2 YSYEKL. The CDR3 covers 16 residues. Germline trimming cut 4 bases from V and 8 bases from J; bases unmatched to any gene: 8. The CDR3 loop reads CASSLGLAGSVYEQFF. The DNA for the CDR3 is TGCGCCAGCAGCCTGGGACTAGCGGGGTCCGTCTATGAGCAGTTCTTC.

The CDR3 coding sequence is TGTGCCAGCAGGCCCTGGGACAGCACAGATACGCAGTATTTT. Translating it yields CASRPWDSTDTQYF. The chain joins TRBV27 to TRBJ2-3; possibly TRBD1 or TRBD2 for D (5 bases each). With 6 bases removed from V and 0 bases from J, the gap between germline ends came to 10 bases. The CDR3 contains 14 residues. Germline CDR1 reads MNHEY; CDR2 reads SMNVEV (reference sequence).